This T cell receptor (beta chain) was retrieved from a study of human T cells and chemical hapten exposure (dated by TCRdb to 2020 to 2023). Background for the entire study: For sensitization, 2% DPC in acetone was applied to a 2 cm by 2 cm area of upper inner arm skin. Blood samples were taken from patients before sensitization (week 0) and then at 2, 6 and about 24 weeks after DPC sensitization. Most of the patients in the cohort were female, and the cohort covered alopecia areata with under or over 50% scalp involvement, alopecia totalis and alopecia universalis. Nearly 30 alopecia patients gave blood for TCR sequencing at one to four time points (pre-sensitization, 2, 6 and 24 weeks). Throughout the study period of approximately 23 weeks, patients also received therapeutic DPC doses to the scalp every week. Libraries were pooled for sequencing, and variation in per-sample TCR yields was attributed mainly to small differences in library volumes within the pool. Patch testing was done on the upper back using Finn chambers containing 0.01% DPC, and results were scored after 6 days according to International Contact Dermatitis Research Group standards. The study tracked peripheral blood TCR repertoire changes in vivo during primary and secondary sensitization to the hapten diphenylcyclopropenone (DPC) in alopecia patients.

This clonotype was counted only a few times. Its antigen has not been determined. Base qualities are not at hand, and no much larger clone is one base apart. Per the germline V gene, SGHRS is the CDR1 and YFSETQ is the CDR2. The CDR3, from cysteine to phenylalanine, totals 15 residues. Of the read, only the CDR3 DNA is kept; its 45 bases are in frame from base 1. Deletion took 1 base off V and 2 bases off J, with a span of 9 bases between the germline ends. What the study reported, not specific to this receptor: DPC sensitization did not change how many TCRs were above 1 in 1000 frequency, and no evidence was found of alterations in global repertoire structure. Expanded TCRs formed significantly more large CDR3 similarity clusters than pre-sensitization or healthy control sets, consistent with antigen-driven responses. All patients had alopecia, a presumed autoimmune disease, so their immune response might differ from that of healthy individuals. Patch test score was positively correlated with the number of PT1 expanded TCRs, with significance at thresholds 8, 16 and 32 but not at 4. Repeated subsampling changed both the strength of the expansion versus patch-test correlation and the threshold at which that correlation became significant.

Receptors were amplified or captured by RACE. Sequencing was carried out with a NextSeq 500. During library preparation, unique molecular identifiers were attached to individual cDNA molecules so that TCRs could be counted in a quantitative, reproducible way. For every blood RNA sample, sequencing covered both the TCR alpha and TCR beta chains. The original pipeline was this. Samples had a median of roughly 98,000 TCRs, with a range from roughly 23,224 to 700,000. V, J and CDR3 annotation of the TCR reads was performed with the Decombinator software suite. To make PS versus PT1 abundance plots, every sample was subsampled to the same number of TCRs (28,000). TCRs were defined as expanded if absent before sensitization and observed at least eight times at the 2-week time point. Clones were called with MiXCR by TCRdb after fastp trimmed the public reads at Q25, and only in-frame beta chains were retained. Each record represents a unique CDR3 protein, reported with the most common genes and DNA among its rows. These V and J calls rely on TCRdb rather than the paper's analysis. In all, the sample holds over 35,000 distinct CDR3 sequences, and roughly a tenth of those were seen once. The ten largest clones capture approximately 5.9% of the sample.

The time point label for this specimen denotes: pre-sensitization, week 0. In the paper's terms, the treatment or condition label means: therapeutic diphenylcyclopropenone sensitization with weekly scalp DPC. At every patch-test visit, the blood draw took place before the patch test was put on. Patients were considered eligible if aged 18 to 70, diagnosed with alopecia and deemed suitable for DPC therapy, and patients were excluded if pregnant. Total RNA was extracted from unfractionated whole blood collected in Tempus Blood RNA tubes. The sequence is built from TRBV5-1 and TRBJ2-2; the D segment could be TRBD1, given 5 matching bases. This receptor was identified in a man aged 30 to 45 with alopecia areata. Some clones in this sample may be carry-over from other donors' samples. Here the sequenced sample was whole blood, taken in connection with sensitization to the hapten diphenylcyclopropenone (DPC). The nucleotide sequence reads as follows: TGCGCCAGCAGCTTGTCAGGGAAAAACACCGGGGAGCTGTTTTTT. Translated, this is CASSLSGKNTGELFF. The reference TRBV5-1 and TRBJ2-2 proteins fill in what lies around the CDR3, so the full variable domain reads KAGVTQTPRYLIKTRGQQVTLSCSPISGHRSVSWYQQTPGQGLQFLFEYFSETQRNKGNFPGRFSGRQFSNSRSEMNVSTLELGDSALYLCASSLSGKNTGELFFGEGSRLTVL.